A selection of T cell receptor beta chains follows, all from one sample in a study of CD8 T cells in ankylosing spondylitis. Each CDR3 protein is one row after TCRdb ran MiXCR on the 5' RACE reads. The sample has about 52,000 distinct CDR3 sequences, 6.5% to 9% seen once. Sequencing input: blood, either unsorted or a sorted T cell fraction (not recorded which). The source is a female donor with ankylosing spondylitis or in good health (not recorded which). The CDR3 runs from the conserved cysteine through the conserved F or W. D genes are given only for firm matches. Size values are once, few and many counts, or a class for expanded clones, and some rows have none.

j_gene | d_gene | abundance | v_gene | CDR3aa | CDR3nt
TRBJ2-7 | TRBD1 | . | TRBV18 | CDSSLSTGLSYEQYF | TGTGACAGCTCACTTTCGACAGGGCTGTCCTACGAGCAGTACTTC
TRBJ2-5 | . | many | TRBV5-1 | CASSGGPRGPIMTQYF | TGCGCCAGCAGCGGTGGACCCCGAGGGCCGATAATGACCCAGTACTTC
TRBJ2-1 | . | many | TRBV3-1 | CASSQQGSYNEQFF | TGTGCCAGCAGCCAACAGGGGAGCTACAATGAGCAGTTCTTC
TRBJ2-3 | TRBD2 | many | TRBV5-1 | CASSLGLAPTSTDTQYF | TGCGCCAGCAGCTTGGGACTAGCGCCTACTAGCACAGATACGCAGTATTTT
TRBJ1-5 | . | many | TRBV7-3 | CASSLNPGHNQPQHF | TGTGCCAGCAGCTTAAATCCAGGGCATAATCAGCCCCAGCATTTT
TRBJ1-2 | TRBD1 | many | TRBV12-3/TRBV12-4 | CASSFSRGTGDGYTF | TGTGCCAGCAGTTTCTCCCGCGGGACAGGGGATGGCTACACCTTC
TRBJ1-1 | . | many | TRBV5-1 | CASSPARDGQGTNTEAFF | TGCGCCAGCAGCCCGGCCAGGGATGGACAAGGGACGAACACTGAAGCTTTCTTT
TRBJ1-2 | TRBD1 | many | TRBV4-2 | CASSPSGQGAGGYTF | TGTGCCAGCAGCCCTTCAGGACAGGGGGCGGGTGGCTACACCTTC
TRBJ2-5 | TRBD1 | many | TRBV4-1 | CASSREQGDQETQYF | TGCGCCAGCAGCCGCGAACAGGGGGACCAAGAGACCCAGTACTTC
TRBJ2-1 | . | many | TRBV5-1 | CASSLDATQGRQFF | TGCGCCAGCAGCTTGGATGCGACACAAGGCAGGCAGTTCTTC
TRBJ1-1 | . | . | TRBV7-2 | CASSLPGARNTEAFF | TGTGCCAGCAGCTTACCCGGGGCCAGGAACACTGAAGCTTTCTTT
TRBJ2-7 | . | many | TRBV5-6 | CASSAVPRGFYEQYF | TGTGCCAGCAGCGCGGTCCCGAGAGGATTTTACGAGCAGTACTTC
TRBJ2-5 | TRBD2 | many | TRBV20-1 | CSASLAGVQETQYF | TGCAGTGCGTCCCTAGCGGGGGTCCAAGAGACCCAGTACTTC
TRBJ1-1 | . | few | TRBV7-2 | CASSLALRQAPEAFF | TGTGCCAGCAGCTTAGCGCTTAGACAGGCCCCTGAAGCTTTCTTT
TRBJ2-2 | . | many | TRBV20-1 | CSARPTAPNTGELFF | TGCAGTGCTAGACCTACAGCGCCCAACACCGGGGAGCTGTTTTTT
TRBJ1-4 | TRBD1 | many | TRBV5-1 | CASKRIGQGSATNEKLFF | TGCGCCAGCAAGAGAATCGGACAGGGAAGTGCAACTAATGAAAAACTGTTTTTT
TRBJ1-1 | . | many | TRBV29-1 | CSVESGGGVSEAFF | TGCAGCGTTGAGTCTGGAGGAGGGGTCTCTGAAGCTTTCTTT
TRBJ1-2 | . | many | TRBV5-1 | CASTTGRAHYGYTF | TGCGCCAGCACCACCGGGAGGGCCCACTATGGCTACACCTTC
TRBJ1-1 | TRBD1 | many | TRBV6-2/TRBV6-3 | CASRKDRLNTEAFF | TGTGCCAGCAGGAAGGACAGGTTGAACACTGAAGCTTTCTTT
TRBJ1-6 | . | many | TRBV5-1 | CASSYVEPANSPLHF | TGCGCCAGCAGCTATGTCGAGCCAGCTAATTCACCCCTCCACTTT
TRBJ1-5 | . | many | TRBV28 | CASSPFQEAQHF | TGTGCCAGCAGTCCATTTCAGGAAGCCCAGCATTTT
TRBJ2-2 | . | many | TRBV25-1 | CASSDPPGRGVGELFF | TGTGCCAGCAGTGATCCCCCCGGCAGGGGGGTCGGGGAGCTGTTTTTT
TRBJ1-5 | . | many | TRBV5-1 | CASSLDGGNQPQHF | TGCGCCAGCAGCTTGGATGGGGGGAATCAGCCCCAGCATTTT
TRBJ1-3 | TRBD1 | . | TRBV7-2 | CASSLGQGRNTIYF | TGTGCCAGCAGCTTGGGACAGGGAAGAAACACCATATATTTT
TRBJ2-1 | TRBD1 | many | TRBV19 | CASSGTGPPSEQFF | TGTGCCAGCTCCGGGACAGGCCCCCCCAGCGAGCAGTTCTTC
TRBJ1-1 | . | . | TRBV5-1 | CASSTLSETEAFF | TGCGCCAGCAGCACCTTGTCCGAAACTGAAGCTTTCTTT
TRBJ2-1 | TRBD1 | many | TRBV25-1 | CASLDRIRNEQFF | TGTGCCAGCCTGGACAGGATAAGGAATGAGCAGTTCTTC
TRBJ2-3 | TRBD2 | many | TRBV6-4 | CASSAGTSGGTDTQYF | TGTGCCAGCAGTGCCGGGACTAGCGGGGGCACAGATACGCAGTATTTT
TRBJ2-3 | . | few | TRBV11-2 | CASSLDPSDTQYF | TGTGCCAGCAGCTTAGACCCCTCAGATACGCAGTATTTT
TRBJ1-1 | . | . | TRBV11-2 | CASSQRNGEGNTEAFF | TGTGCCAGCAGCCAAAGAAATGGGGAGGGGAACACTGAAGCTTTCTTT
TRBJ2-1 | TRBD2 | many | TRBV5-1 | CASIAGAFGNEQFF | TGCGCCAGCATAGCGGGGGCATTTGGTAATGAGCAGTTCTTC
TRBJ2-5 | TRBD2 | many | TRBV20-1 | CSAAHSGGAGETQYF | TGCAGTGCTGCTCATAGCGGGGGGGCAGGGGAGACCCAGTACTTC
TRBJ2-5 | TRBD1 | many | TRBV20-1 | CSARARQGGQETQYF | TGCAGTGCTAGGGCCAGACAGGGGGGGCAAGAGACCCAGTACTTC
TRBJ2-1 | . | . | TRBV7-2 | CASSIMGSLQGEQFF | TGTGCCAGCAGCATCATGGGTTCGCTCCAGGGTGAGCAGTTCTTC
TRBJ2-2 | . | many | TRBV5-1 | CASSLTPGGTNTGELFF | TGCGCCAGCAGCTTGACCCCAGGGGGGACGAACACCGGGGAGCTGTTTTTT
TRBJ2-1 | . | many | TRBV20-1 | CSARVAGAVYNEQFF | TGCAGTGCTAGAGTGGCGGGGGCCGTGTACAATGAGCAGTTCTTC
TRBJ1-5 | . | many | TRBV18 | CASSPQGSDQPQHF | TGTGCCAGCTCACCCCAGGGGTCGGATCAGCCCCAGCATTTT
TRBJ2-1 | TRBD1 | many | TRBV14 | CASSPLGQGADNEQFF | TGTGCCAGCAGCCCTCTGGGACAGGGGGCGGACAATGAGCAGTTCTTC
TRBJ2-7 | . | many | TRBV5-1 | CASSLGGGANEQYF | TGCGCCAGCAGCTTGGGTGGGGGGGCAAACGAGCAGTACTTC
TRBJ2-3 | TRBD2 | many | TRBV2 | CASEKTSGEDTQYF | TGTGCCAGCGAAAAGACTAGCGGGGAAGATACGCAGTATTTT
TRBJ2-1 | . | . | TRBV7-8 | CASSSGSYNEQFF | TGTGCCAGCAGCTCCGGTTCCTACAATGAGCAGTTCTTC
TRBJ2-1 | . | many | TRBV7-9 | CASRRKGDKQFF | TGTGCCAGCAGACGAAAGGGGGACAAACAGTTCTTC
TRBJ2-5 | . | many | TRBV7-7 | CASSPDARDTSKTQYF | TGTGCCAGCAGCCCCGACGCGCGGGACACCTCAAAGACCCAGTACTTC
TRBJ1-1 | TRBD1 | . | TRBV7-3 | CASSPQTGVNTEAFF | TGTGCCAGCAGCCCACAGACAGGGGTGAACACTGAAGCTTTCTTT
TRBJ1-1 | . | many | TRBV11-2 | CASSLDRGWDTEAFF | TGTGCCAGCAGCTTAGATAGGGGCTGGGACACTGAAGCTTTCTTT
TRBJ1-3 | . | few | TRBV5-1 | CASSRTDSGNTIYF | TGCGCCAGCAGCCGGACGGACTCTGGAAACACCATATATTTT
TRBJ2-2 | . | many | TRBV24-1 | CATSATLGLTGELFF | TGTGCCACCAGTGCGACCCTAGGGCTCACCGGGGAGCTGTTTTTT
TRBJ1-1 | . | many | TRBV20-1 | CSARVQASNTEAFF | TGCAGTGCTAGAGTCCAGGCCTCGAACACTGAAGCTTTCTTT
TRBJ2-3 | . | . | TRBV7-2 | CASSFPGGLKDTQYF | TGTGCCAGCAGCTTCCCGGGGGGCCTCAAAGATACGCAGTATTTT
TRBJ1-2 | . | medium-sized | TRBV5-1 | CASSLAPGGYGYTF | TGCGCCAGCAGCTTGGCCCCGGGAGGCTATGGCTACACCTTC
TRBJ2-2 | . | . | TRBV10-3 | CASNNGLNTGELFF | TGTGCCAGCAATAACGGGCTGAACACCGGGGAGCTGTTTTTT
TRBJ1-2 | TRBD1 | many | TRBV5-1 | CASSLEGQDGYTF | TGCGCCAGCAGCTTGGAGGGACAGGATGGCTACACCTTC
TRBJ1-2 | . | many | TRBV6-1 | CASSGRGYTF | TGTGCCAGCAGCGGCCGCGGCTACACCTTC
TRBJ1-3 | . | many | TRBV12-3/TRBV12-4 | CASTAGNTIYF | TGTGCCAGCACCGCTGGAAACACCATATATTTT
TRBJ2-3 | . | many | TRBV4-1 | CASSQDGLRGTDTQYF | TGCGCCAGCAGCCAAGACGGGTTGAGGGGCACAGATACGCAGTATTTT
TRBJ2-5 | . | many | TRBV20-1 | CSAPYGTMEETQYF | TGCAGTGCTCCTTACGGGACGATGGAAGAGACCCAGTACTTC
TRBJ2-2 | . | many | TRBV7-8 | CASSLAPTGELFF | TGTGCCAGCAGCTTAGCGCCCACCGGGGAGCTGTTTTTT